A single count supports the clone carrying this T cell receptor beta chain. These data originate in a study of T cell changes during pregnancy in multiple sclerosis. Measured with immunoSEQ multiplex PCR; TCRdb has only the in-frame clones, and not every one. The sample holds about 22,000 clones, under 95% seen once. This sequence originates from a female donor with multiple sclerosis, enrolled in a pregnancy study. The specimen was CD4+ T cells from peripheral blood mononuclear cells, collected in the third trimester of pregnancy.

CDR3: CASSASSGIQYF. The CDR3 nucleotides are TGTGCCAGCAGCGCCTCTAGCGGAATCCAGTACTTC. V is TRBV7-3 and J is TRBJ2-5; 7 bases align to TRBD2. CDR1 and CDR2 (germline): SGHTA, FQGTGA. CDR3 length: 12 residues. V was pared by 5 bases and J by 10 bases, with 7 bases of the junction left unmatched. Looking up the rest from reference TRBV7-3 and TRBJ2-5 gives the full variable domain: GAGVSQTPSNKVTEKGKYVELRCDPISGHTALYWYRQSLGQGPEFLIYFQGTGAADDSGLPNDRFFAVRPEGSVSTLKIQRTERGDSAVYLCASSASSGIQYFGPGTRLLVL.